This record covers a single T cell receptor (beta chain). Its antigen is unknown. The source of the sample is a study of cytomegalovirus exposure and HLA in healthy donors. The study's findings and limits: Reports indicated that the classifier achieved high specificity and sensitivity in diagnosing cytomegalovirus status.

The junction had 3 bases not matched to a gene; V was cut back by 5 bases and J by 0 bases. Per germline, CDR1 MNHEY and CDR2 SVGAGI. The CDR3 sequence is 15 residues long. Primers for the PCR totalled 60 Vbeta and 13 Jbeta. Original analysis: Roughly 10 million shared chains were among roughly 81 million unique TCR beta chains counted in a later analysis. Libraries were prepared by immunoSEQ multiplex PCR; TCRdb keeps only in-frame clonotypes and omits some of them. V, J and clone size are those of that table, while D and trimming were read from the DNA. The repertoire has 150,000 to 200,000 clones, about 80% of them found once; the top ten carry about 2.2%.

The receptor was derived from a woman aged 25 to 39 in good health and CMV-seronegative. The chain joins TRBV6-5 to TRBJ2-3; 9 positions match TRBD2. The sequenced sample was PBMCs. CDR3 residues: CASSVTSGSTDTQYF. CDR3 nucleotide sequence: TGTGCCAGCAGTGTGACTAGCGGTAGCACAGATACGCAGTATTTT.